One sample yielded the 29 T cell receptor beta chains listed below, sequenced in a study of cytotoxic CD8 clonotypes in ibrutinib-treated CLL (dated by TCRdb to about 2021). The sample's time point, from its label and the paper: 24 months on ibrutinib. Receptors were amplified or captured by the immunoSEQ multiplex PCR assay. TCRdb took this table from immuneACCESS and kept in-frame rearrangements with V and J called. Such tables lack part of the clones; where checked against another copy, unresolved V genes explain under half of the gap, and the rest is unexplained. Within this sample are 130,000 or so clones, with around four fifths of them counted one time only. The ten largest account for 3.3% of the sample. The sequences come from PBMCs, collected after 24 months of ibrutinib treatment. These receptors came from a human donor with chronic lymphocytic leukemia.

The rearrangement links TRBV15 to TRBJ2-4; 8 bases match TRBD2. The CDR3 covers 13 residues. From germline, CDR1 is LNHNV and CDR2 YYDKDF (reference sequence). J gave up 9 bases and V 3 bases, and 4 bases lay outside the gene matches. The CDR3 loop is CATSSPRGGIQYF. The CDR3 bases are TGTGCCACCAGCAGCCCCCGGGGGGGCATTCAGTACTTC.

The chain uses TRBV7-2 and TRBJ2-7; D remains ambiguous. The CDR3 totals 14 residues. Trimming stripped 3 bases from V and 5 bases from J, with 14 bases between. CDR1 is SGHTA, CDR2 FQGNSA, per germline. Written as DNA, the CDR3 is TGTGCCAGCAGCTTGTCAAGGATTATGGACGAGCAGTACTTC. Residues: CASSLSRIMDEQYF.

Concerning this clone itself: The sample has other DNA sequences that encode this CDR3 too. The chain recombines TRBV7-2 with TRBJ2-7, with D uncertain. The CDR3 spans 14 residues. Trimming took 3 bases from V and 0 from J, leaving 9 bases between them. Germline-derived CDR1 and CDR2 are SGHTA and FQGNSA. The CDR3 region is CASSFRGSSYEQYF. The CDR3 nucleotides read TGTGCCAGCAGCTTTCGCGGTAGCTCCTACGAGCAGTACTTC.

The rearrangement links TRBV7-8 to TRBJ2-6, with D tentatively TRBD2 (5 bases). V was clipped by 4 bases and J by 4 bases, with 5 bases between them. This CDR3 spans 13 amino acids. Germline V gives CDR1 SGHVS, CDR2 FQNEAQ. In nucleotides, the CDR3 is TGTGCCAGCAGCTCGGGAGGGGCCAACGTCCTGACTTTC. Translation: CASSSGGANVLTF.

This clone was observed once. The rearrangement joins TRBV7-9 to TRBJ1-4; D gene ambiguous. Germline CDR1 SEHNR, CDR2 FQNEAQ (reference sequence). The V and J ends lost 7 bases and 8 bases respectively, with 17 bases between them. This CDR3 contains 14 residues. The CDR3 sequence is CASTAPGRREKLFF. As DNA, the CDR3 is TGTGCCAGCACCGCACCCGGGAGACGGGAAAAACTGTTTTTT.

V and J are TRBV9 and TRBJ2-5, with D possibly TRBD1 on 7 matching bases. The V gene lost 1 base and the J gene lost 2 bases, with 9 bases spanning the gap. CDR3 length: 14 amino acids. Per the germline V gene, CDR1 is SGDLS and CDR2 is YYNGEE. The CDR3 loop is CASSVQGGQETQYF. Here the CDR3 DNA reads TGTGCCAGCAGCGTACAGGGGGGACAAGAGACCCAGTACTTC. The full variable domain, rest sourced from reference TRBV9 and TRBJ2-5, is DSGVTQTPKHLITATGQRVTLRCSPRSGDLSVYWYQQSLDQGLQFLIQYYNGEERAKGNILERFSAQQFPDLHSELNLSSLELGDSALYFCASSVQGGQETQYFGPGTRLLVL.

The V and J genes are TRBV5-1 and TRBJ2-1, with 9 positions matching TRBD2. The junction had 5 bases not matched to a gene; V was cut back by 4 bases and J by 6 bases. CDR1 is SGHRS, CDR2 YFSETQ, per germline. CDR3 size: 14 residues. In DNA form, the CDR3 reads TGCGCCAGCAGCGCCGGGACTAGCTTCAATGAGCAGTTCTTC. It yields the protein CASSAGTSFNEQFF.

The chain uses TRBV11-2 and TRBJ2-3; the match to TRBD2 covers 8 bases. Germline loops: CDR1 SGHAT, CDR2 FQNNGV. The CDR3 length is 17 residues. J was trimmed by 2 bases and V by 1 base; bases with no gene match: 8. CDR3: CASSLVGAGGDTDTQYF. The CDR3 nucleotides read TGTGCCAGCAGCTTAGTAGGTGCGGGGGGCGACACAGATACGCAGTATTTT.

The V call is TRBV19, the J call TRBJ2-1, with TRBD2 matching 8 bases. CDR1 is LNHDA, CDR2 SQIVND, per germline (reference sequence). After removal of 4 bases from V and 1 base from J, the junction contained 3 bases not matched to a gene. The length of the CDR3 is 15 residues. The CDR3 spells CASSTAGGSYNEQFF. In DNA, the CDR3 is TGTGCCAGTAGTACCGCGGGGGGTTCCTACAATGAGCAGTTCTTC.

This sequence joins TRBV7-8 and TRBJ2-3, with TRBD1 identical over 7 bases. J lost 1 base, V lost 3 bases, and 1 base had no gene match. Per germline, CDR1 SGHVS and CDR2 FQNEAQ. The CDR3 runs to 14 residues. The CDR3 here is CASSFGTGTDTQYF. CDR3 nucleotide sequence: TGTGCCAGCAGCTTCGGGACAGGCACAGATACGCAGTATTTT.

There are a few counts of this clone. In DNA, the CDR3 is TGTGCCAGCAGCGTAGCCACGGGGGGCCGTGAAAATTCACCCCTCCACTTT. Its protein is CASSVATGGRENSPLHF. The J gene is TRBJ1-6, the V gene TRBV9, with a possible D match to TRBD1 (6 bases). Trimming removed 0 bases at V and 7 bases at J, with 17 bases between. The CDR3 covers 17 residues. The germline gives CDR1 SGDLS, CDR2 YYNGEE.

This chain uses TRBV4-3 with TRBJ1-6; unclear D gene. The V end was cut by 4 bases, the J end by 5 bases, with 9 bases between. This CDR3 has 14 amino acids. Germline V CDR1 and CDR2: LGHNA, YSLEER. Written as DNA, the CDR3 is TGCGCCAGCAGCCCAGGATGGCATAATTCACCCCTCCACTTT. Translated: CASSPGWHNSPLHF.

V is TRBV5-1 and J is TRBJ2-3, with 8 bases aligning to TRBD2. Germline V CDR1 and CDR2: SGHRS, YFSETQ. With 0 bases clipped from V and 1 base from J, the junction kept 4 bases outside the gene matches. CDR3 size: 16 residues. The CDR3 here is CASSLALTSGTDTQYF. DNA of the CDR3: TGCGCCAGCAGCTTGGCCTTGACTAGCGGCACAGATACGCAGTATTTT. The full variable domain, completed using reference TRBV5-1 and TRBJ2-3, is KAGVTQTPRYLIKTRGQQVTLSCSPISGHRSVSWYQQTPGQGLQFLFEYFSETQRNKGNFPGRFSGRQFSNSRSEMNVSTLELGDSALYLCASSLALTSGTDTQYFGPGTRLTVL.

CDR3 DNA sequence: TGTGCTAGCCAAAGTGGGGGCCGCACAGATACGCAGTATTTT. Its protein product is CASQSGGRTDTQYF. The chain combines TRBV12-5 with TRBJ2-3, with D possibly matching TRBD1 (6 bases). Deletions cut 9 bases from V and 1 base from J, with 14 bases between. The CDR3 extends over 14 amino acids. Germline V gene sequence: CDR1 LGHNT, CDR2 FRNRAP.

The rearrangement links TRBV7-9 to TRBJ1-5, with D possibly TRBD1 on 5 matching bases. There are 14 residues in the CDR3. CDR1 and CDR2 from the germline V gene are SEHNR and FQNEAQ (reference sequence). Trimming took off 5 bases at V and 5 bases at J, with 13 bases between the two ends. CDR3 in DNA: TGTGCCAGCAGCGGCAGGGTAGGAGATCAGCCCCAGCATTTT. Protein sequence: CASSGRVGDQPQHF.

The DNA of the CDR3 is TGTGCCAGCAGCAAAGGCGTGCAGGCGACCTACGACCAAGAGACCCAGTACTTC. Translation: CASSKGVQATYDQETQYF. This chain connects TRBV21-1 to TRBJ2-5; no DNA check was done on the table's D call, TRBD1. TRBV21-1 is described as a pseudogene. The CDR3 totals 18 residues.

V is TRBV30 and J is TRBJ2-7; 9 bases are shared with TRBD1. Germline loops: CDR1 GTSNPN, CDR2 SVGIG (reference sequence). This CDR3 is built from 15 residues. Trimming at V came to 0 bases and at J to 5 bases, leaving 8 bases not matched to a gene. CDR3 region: CAWSVMGQGTDEQYF. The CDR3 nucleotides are TGTGCCTGGAGTGTAATGGGACAGGGTACTGACGAGCAGTACTTC.

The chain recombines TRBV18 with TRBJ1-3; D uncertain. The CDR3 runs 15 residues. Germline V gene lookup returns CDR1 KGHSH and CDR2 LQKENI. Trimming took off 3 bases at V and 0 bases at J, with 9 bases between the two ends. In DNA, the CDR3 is TGTGCCAGCTCACCGCCGGGTCGCTCTGGAAACACCATATATTTT. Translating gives CASSPPGRSGNTIYF.

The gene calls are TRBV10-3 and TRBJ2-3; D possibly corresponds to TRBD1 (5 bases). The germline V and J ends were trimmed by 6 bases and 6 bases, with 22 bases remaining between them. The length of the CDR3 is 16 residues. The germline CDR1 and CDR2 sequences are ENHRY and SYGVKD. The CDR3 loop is CAISDTTEPGADTQYF. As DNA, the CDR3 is TGTGCCATCAGCGACACGACAGAGCCGGGCGCGGATACGCAGTATTTT.

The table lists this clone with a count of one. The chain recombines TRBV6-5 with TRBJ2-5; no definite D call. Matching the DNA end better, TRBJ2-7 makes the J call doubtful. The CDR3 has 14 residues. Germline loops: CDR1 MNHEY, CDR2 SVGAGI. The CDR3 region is CASSYGGDPHEQYF. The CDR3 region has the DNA TGTGCCAGCAGTTATGGTGGAGACCCCCACGAGCAGTACTTC.

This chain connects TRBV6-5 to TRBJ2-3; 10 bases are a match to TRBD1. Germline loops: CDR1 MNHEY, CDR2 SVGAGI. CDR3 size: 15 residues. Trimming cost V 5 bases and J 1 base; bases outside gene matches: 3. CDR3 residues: CASSPGTGGTDTQYF. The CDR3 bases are TGTGCCAGCAGTCCCGGGACAGGGGGCACAGATACGCAGTATTTT.

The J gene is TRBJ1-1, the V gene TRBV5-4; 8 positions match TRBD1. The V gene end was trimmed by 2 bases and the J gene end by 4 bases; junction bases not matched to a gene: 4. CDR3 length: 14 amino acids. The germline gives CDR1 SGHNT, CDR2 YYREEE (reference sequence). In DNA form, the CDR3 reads TGTGCCAGCAGCTTTCGGACAGGGAGCACTGAAGCTTTCTTT. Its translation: CASSFRTGSTEAFF. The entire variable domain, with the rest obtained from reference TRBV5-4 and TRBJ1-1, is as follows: ETGVTQSPTHLIKTRGQQVTLRCSSQSGHNTVSWYQQALGQGPQFIFQYYREEENGRGNFPPRFSGLQFPNYSSELNVNALELDDSALYLCASSFRTGSTEAFFGQGTRLTVV.

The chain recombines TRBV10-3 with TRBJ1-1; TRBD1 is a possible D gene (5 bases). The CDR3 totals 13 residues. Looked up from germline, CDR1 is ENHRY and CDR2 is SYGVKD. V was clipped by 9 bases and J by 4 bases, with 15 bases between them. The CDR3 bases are TGTGCCATTTGGGGGGGAATGGTCACTGAAGCTTTCTTT. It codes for CAIWGGMVTEAFF.

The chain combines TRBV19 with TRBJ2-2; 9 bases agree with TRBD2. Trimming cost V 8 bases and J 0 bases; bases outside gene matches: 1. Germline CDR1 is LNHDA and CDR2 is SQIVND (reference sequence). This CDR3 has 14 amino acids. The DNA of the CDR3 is TGTGCCAGTGCTAGCGGGACGAACACCGGGGAGCTGTTTTTT. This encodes CASASGTNTGELFF.

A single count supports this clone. Written as DNA, the CDR3 is TGTGCCAGCAGCCAAAACGACAGGGGAGGAAATCAGCCCCAGCATTTT. Encoded protein: CASSQNDRGGNQPQHF. The J gene is TRBJ1-5, the V gene TRBV7-2; 8 nucleotides match TRBD1. Germline CDR1 is SGHTA and CDR2 is FQGNSA. V was pared by 5 bases and J by 4 bases, with 10 bases of the junction left unmatched. This CDR3 comprises 16 residues.

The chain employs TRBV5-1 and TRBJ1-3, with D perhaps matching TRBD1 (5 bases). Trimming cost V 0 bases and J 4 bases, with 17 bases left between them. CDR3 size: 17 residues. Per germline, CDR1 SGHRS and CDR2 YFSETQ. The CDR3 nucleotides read TGCGCCAGCAGCTTGGCCGTGGGGGACTCGGGAGGAAACACCATATATTTT. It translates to CASSLAVGDSGGNTIYF.

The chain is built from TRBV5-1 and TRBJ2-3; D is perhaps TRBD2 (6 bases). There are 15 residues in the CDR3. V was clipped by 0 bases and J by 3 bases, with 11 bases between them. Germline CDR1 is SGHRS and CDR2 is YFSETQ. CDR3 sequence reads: CASSLVGAGTDTQYF. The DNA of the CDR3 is TGCGCCAGCAGCTTGGTCGGGGCGGGGACAGATACGCAGTATTTT.

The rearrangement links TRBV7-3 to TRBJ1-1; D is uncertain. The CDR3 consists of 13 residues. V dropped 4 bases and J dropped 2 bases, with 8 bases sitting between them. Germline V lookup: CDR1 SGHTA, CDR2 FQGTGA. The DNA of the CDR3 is TGTGCCAGCAGCTCGCAGGATAACACTGAAGCTTTCTTT. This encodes CASSSQDNTEAFF.

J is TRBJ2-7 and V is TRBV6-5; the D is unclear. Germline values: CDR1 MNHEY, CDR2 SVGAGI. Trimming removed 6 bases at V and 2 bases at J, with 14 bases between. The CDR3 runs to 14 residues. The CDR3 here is CASSPSYSTYEQYF. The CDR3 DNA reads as TGTGCCAGCAGCCCGTCCTATTCCACCTACGAGCAGTACTTC.